Below are 21 T cell receptor beta chains sequenced from a single sample in a study of T cell changes during pregnancy in multiple sclerosis. Only in-frame clones appear in the TCRdb table, and some are missing; sequencing was by immunoSEQ multiplex PCR. The sample records under 50,000 clones, almost 95% being singletons. This sample comprised CD8+ T cells from peripheral blood mononuclear cells, obtained in the first trimester of pregnancy. The receptors shown here come from a female donor with multiple sclerosis, enrolled in a pregnancy study.

The chain recombines TRBV5-5 with TRBJ1-1; no firm D call. Trimming took off 2 bases at V and 3 bases at J, with 8 bases between the two ends. Per germline, CDR1 SGHKS and CDR2 YYEKEE (reference sequence). The CDR3 extends over 13 amino acids. CDR3 bases: TGTGCCAGCAGCTTACAGCCCGACACTGAAGCTTTCTTT. Translated, it gives CASSLQPDTEAFF.

V is TRBV4-1 and J is TRBJ2-3; 9 bases align to TRBD2. V shed 1 base and J 4 bases; nucleotides not matched to a gene: 9. CDR3 length: 17 residues. CDR1 and CDR2 from the germline V gene are MGHRA and YSYEKL. CDR3 residues: CASSQGDPSGIADTQYF. The CDR3 DNA reads TGCGCCAGCAGCCAAGGAGACCCTAGCGGGATAGCAGATACGCAGTATTTT.

The gene calls are TRBV28 and TRBJ1-3, with TRBD1 matching 8 bases. This CDR3 comprises 14 residues. J was trimmed by 4 bases and V by 1 base; bases with no gene match: 0. CDR1 and CDR2 (germline): MDHEN, SYDVKM. In DNA, the CDR3 is TGTGCCAGCAGTTTATCAGGGGGCGGAAACACCATATATTTT. Amino acid sequence: CASSLSGGGNTIYF. Variable domain in full (rest from reference TRBV28 and TRBJ1-3): DVKVTQSSRYLVKRTGEKVFLECVQDMDHENMFWYRQDPGLGLRLIYFSYDVKMKEKGDIPEGYSVSREKKERFSLILESASTNQTSMYLCASSLSGGGNTIYFGEGSWLTVV.

The chain uses TRBV30 and TRBJ1-1; D gene ambiguous. The V and J ends lost 5 bases and 3 bases respectively, with 10 bases between them. CDR3 length: 12 amino acids. Germline V gives CDR1 GTSNPN, CDR2 SVGIG (reference sequence). CDR3 DNA sequence: TGTGCCTGGGGGCTTATAGACACTGAAGCTTTCTTT. Its translation is CAWGLIDTEAFF.

The rearrangement links TRBV5-1 to TRBJ2-3, with 7 bases identical to TRBD1. The CDR3 has 15 residues. The V and J ends lost 0 bases and 3 bases, in that order; junction bases with no gene match: 4. Germline V gives CDR1 SGHRS, CDR2 YFSETQ. The CDR3 loop is CASSLARGPTDTQYF. In nucleotides, the CDR3 is TGCGCCAGCAGCTTGGCGAGGGGGCCGACAGATACGCAGTATTTT.

The J gene is TRBJ2-3, the V gene TRBV28; no clear D. Germline CDR1 MDHEN, CDR2 SYDVKM. V lost 2 bases and J lost 1, with 4 bases in between. The CDR3 covers 13 residues. This CDR3 reads CASSLAGTDTQYF. DNA for the CDR3: TGTGCCAGCAGTTTAGCGGGCACAGATACGCAGTATTTT.

This chain uses TRBV18 with TRBJ2-5, with D possibly being TRBD2 (5 bases). V dropped 8 bases and J dropped 4 bases, with 20 bases sitting between them. Looked up from germline, CDR1 is KGHSH and CDR2 is LQKENI. The CDR3 extends over 15 amino acids. The CDR3 loop reads CASAPFGEVGETQYF. CDR3 bases: TGTGCCAGCGCTCCCTTCGGGGAAGTGGGAGAGACCCAGTACTTC.

The chain joins TRBV7-9 to TRBJ2-7, with D maybe TRBD1 (5 bases). This CDR3 is built from 15 residues. Between the trimmed V and J ends, which lost 5 bases and 0 bases, there was a span of 14 bases. Looked up from germline, CDR1 is SEHNR and CDR2 is FQNEAQ (reference sequence). CDR3 bases: TGTGCCAGCAGCGATAGACAGACCAGCTCCTACGAGCAGTACTTC. Its translation: CASSDRQTSSYEQYF. The variable domain in full, with the rest retrieved from reference TRBV7-9 and TRBJ2-7, is DTGVSQNPRHKITKRGQNVTFRCDPISEHNRLYWYRQTLGQGPEFLTYFQNEAQLEKSRLLSDRFSAERPKGSFSTLEIQRTEQGDSAMYLCASSDRQTSSYEQYFGPGTRLTVT.

The chain uses TRBV5-1 and TRBJ2-1, with 10 bases fitting TRBD2. Germline V gene lookup returns CDR1 SGHRS and CDR2 YFSETQ. The trim removed 4 bases at V and 6 bases at J, leaving 10 bases unmatched. The CDR3 is 16 amino acids. The CDR3 DNA reads TGCGCCAGCAGCATAAATAGCGGGGGGCCCTTCAATGAGCAGTTCTTC. It encodes CASSINSGGPFNEQFF.

V gene TRBV15 combines with J gene TRBJ1-1, with 8 positions matching TRBD1. The CDR3 runs to 16 residues. Germline V lookup: CDR1 LNHNV, CDR2 YYDKDF (reference sequence). After removal of 0 bases from V and 4 bases from J, the junction contained 7 bases not matched to a gene. DNA of the CDR3: TGTGCCACCAGCAGAGAGGGCAGGGGGCTTTCCACTGAAGCTTTCTTT. It encodes CATSREGRGLSTEAFF. The full variable domain, rest sourced from reference TRBV15 and TRBJ1-1, is DAMVIQNPRYQVTQFGKPVTLSCSQTLNHNVMYWYQQKSSQAPKLLFHYYDKDFNNEADTPDNFQSRRPNTSFCFLDIRSPGLGDTAMYLCATSREGRGLSTEAFFGQGTRLTVV.

The rearrangement uses TRBV5-1 and TRBJ2-5, with D possibly TRBD2 on 5 matching bases. Germline assignment: CDR1 SGHRS and CDR2 YFSETQ. Deletions cut 3 bases from V and 4 bases from J, with 22 bases between. The CDR3 length is 17 residues. The CDR3 DNA follows: TGCGCCAGCAGCTCGTACCTTTCTACTAGAACGGGAGAGACCCAGTACTTC. This sequence encodes CASSSYLSTRTGETQYF. Supplemented by reference TRBV5-1 and TRBJ2-5, the full variable domain reads KAGVTQTPRYLIKTRGQQVTLSCSPISGHRSVSWYQQTPGQGLQFLFEYFSETQRNKGNFPGRFSGRQFSNSRSEMNVSTLELGDSALYLCASSSYLSTRTGETQYFGPGTRLLVL.

The rearrangement links TRBV6-5 to TRBJ1-1; 8 bases align to TRBD1. Germline trimming cut 0 bases from V and 7 bases from J; bases unmatched to any gene: 4. The germline V gene encodes CDR1 MNHEY and CDR2 SVGAGI. The CDR3 is made up of 14 amino acids. The CDR3 loop is CASSYSQGGVEAFF. CDR3 sequence (DNA): TGTGCCAGCAGTTACTCACAGGGGGGTGTTGAAGCTTTCTTT.

The chain uses TRBV7-9 and TRBJ2-5, with D perhaps TRBD1 (6 bases). CDR3 length: 18 residues. The germline V and J ends were trimmed by 5 bases and 1 base, with 23 bases remaining between them. Germline loops: CDR1 SEHNR, CDR2 FQNEAQ (reference sequence). In DNA form, the CDR3 reads TGTGCCAGCAGCCCCCCCAGGGGTATGGAAGTCCTCCAAGAGACCCAGTACTTC. This encodes CASSPPRGMEVLQETQYF.

The chain has TRBV6-1 and TRBJ2-7, with TRBD2 matching 13 bases. Trimming took 6 bases from V and 12 from J; bases not matched to a gene: 14. Germline CDR1 MNHNS, CDR2 SASEGT. The CDR3 is 15 residues long. CDR3 sequence reads: CASSITGLAGERGYF. For the CDR3, the DNA is TGTGCCAGCAGCATAACAGGACTAGCGGGAGAAAGGGGGTACTTC.

The chain employs TRBV27 and TRBJ2-1, with a weak D call TRBD1 (6 bases). Germline lookup yields CDR1 MNHEY and CDR2 SMNVEV (reference sequence). This CDR3 has 15 residues. The ends were cut back, 0 bases at V and 6 bases at J, with 12 bases in the middle. The CDR3: CASSLSRGYGNEQFF. For the CDR3, the DNA is TGTGCCAGCAGTTTATCCAGGGGTTACGGCAATGAGCAGTTCTTC.

The chain links TRBV10-3 to TRBJ1-2; 7 nucleotides agree with TRBD1. V shed 6 bases, J shed 4 bases, and the junction held 17 bases outside the gene matches. This CDR3 has 17 residues. Germline V CDR1 and CDR2: ENHRY, SYGVKD. In nucleotides, the CDR3 is TGTGCCATCAGGGGAGTACTTCAGGGGGAGAGCGGCTATGGCTACACCTTC. This gives the protein CAIRGVLQGESGYGYTF.

This clone was recorded once. The chain is built from TRBV4-3 and TRBJ2-3; TRBD2 aligns across 9 bases. V shed 0 bases, J shed 4 bases, and the junction held 8 bases outside the gene matches. Germline V lookup: CDR1 LGHNA, CDR2 YSLEER. The CDR3 contains 17 residues. CDR3 residues: CASSQDPAAGGADTQYF. The DNA for the CDR3 is TGCGCCAGCAGCCAAGATCCCGCGGCGGGGGGGGCAGATACGCAGTATTTT.

The V call is TRBV7-9, the J call TRBJ2-7; tentative D call: TRBD2 (6 bases). V was trimmed by 3 bases and J by 3 bases, leaving 18 bases between them. The V gene's germline CDR1 is SEHNR and CDR2 FQNEAQ (reference sequence). The CDR3 consists of 16 residues. The CDR3 here is CASSFGTYLGDYEQYF. The CDR3 DNA reads TGTGCCAGCAGCTTCGGGACTTACCTTGGGGACTACGAGCAGTACTTC.

V gene TRBV7-9 combines with J gene TRBJ2-3, with D uncertain. The CDR3 is made up of 14 amino acids. Germline V gives CDR1 SEHNR, CDR2 FQNEAQ (reference sequence). V dropped 3 bases and J dropped 5 bases, with 12 bases sitting between them. The CDR3 spells CASSFPGSIDTQYF. As DNA, the CDR3 is TGTGCCAGCAGCTTCCCAGGCTCGATAGATACGCAGTATTTT.

This chain joins TRBV28 and TRBJ2-3, with D unresolved. This CDR3 region has 12 residues. V dropped 6 bases and J dropped 6 bases, with 10 bases sitting between them. The germline V gene has CDR1 MDHEN and CDR2 SYDVKM. CDR3 nucleotide sequence: TGTGCCAGCAGCCCTCTACGGGATACGCAGTATTTT. Its translation is CASSPLRDTQYF. Drawing the rest from reference TRBV28 and TRBJ2-3, the complete variable domain is DVKVTQSSRYLVKRTGEKVFLECVQDMDHENMFWYRQDPGLGLRLIYFSYDVKMKEKGDIPEGYSVSREKKERFSLILESASTNQTSMYLCASSPLRDTQYFGPGTRLTVL.

This clone showed up just once. The chain employs TRBV7-2 and TRBJ1-3; D remains unclear. The V and J ends lost 5 bases and 0 bases respectively, with 11 bases between them. This CDR3 has 15 residues. The germline gives CDR1 SGHTA, CDR2 FQGNSA. CDR3 nucleotide sequence: TGTGCCAGCAGCCTGGACGGGAGCTCTGGAAACACCATATATTTT. This gives the protein CASSLDGSSGNTIYF.